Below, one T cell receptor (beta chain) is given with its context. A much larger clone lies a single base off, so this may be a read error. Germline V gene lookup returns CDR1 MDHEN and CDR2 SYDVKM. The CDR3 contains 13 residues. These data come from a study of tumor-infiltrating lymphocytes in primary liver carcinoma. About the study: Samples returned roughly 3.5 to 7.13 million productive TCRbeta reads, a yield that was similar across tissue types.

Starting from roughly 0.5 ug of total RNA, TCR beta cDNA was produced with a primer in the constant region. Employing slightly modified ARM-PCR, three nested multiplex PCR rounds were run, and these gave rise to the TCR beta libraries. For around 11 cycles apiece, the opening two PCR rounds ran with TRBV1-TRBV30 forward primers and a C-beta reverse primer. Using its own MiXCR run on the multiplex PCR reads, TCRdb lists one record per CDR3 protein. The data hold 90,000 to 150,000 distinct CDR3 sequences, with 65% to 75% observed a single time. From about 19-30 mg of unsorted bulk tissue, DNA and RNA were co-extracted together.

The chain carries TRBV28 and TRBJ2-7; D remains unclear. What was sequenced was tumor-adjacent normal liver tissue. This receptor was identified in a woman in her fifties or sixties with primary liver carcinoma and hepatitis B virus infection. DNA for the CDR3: TGTGCCAGCAGTTTAGTCACCTCCTACGATCAGTACTTC. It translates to CASSLVTSYDQYF.